This TCR beta chain derives from a study of read filtering for tumor transcriptome and immune sequencing. The wider study: Transcriptome libraries were built from DNase-treated RNA.

At least ten counts were recorded for this clonotype. Antigen specificity is unknown. The library was built from about 370 ng RNA with molecular barcoded adaptors for alpha/delta and beta/gamma chains. TCRdb processed the reads anew with MiXCR; each CDR3 protein has one entry. The sample contains about 130,000 distinct CDR3 sequences, over 10% of which appear only once. Sampling of bone marrow took place during active disease in every patient. Study conclusions and caveats: The CD138-negative fraction was mixed bone marrow immune cells, not pure T cells.

CDR3 size: 17 residues. V lost 7 bases and J lost 2; bases outside the gene matches: 12. CDR1 SEHNR and CDR2 FQNEAQ come from the germline V gene (reference sequence). The sequencing input was a population of CD138-negative cells sorted from bone marrow. The gene calls are TRBV7-9 and TRBJ2-1; TRBD2 aligns across 9 bases. This receptor was taken from a donor aged 40 or over with multiple myeloma. CDR3 bases: TGTGCCAGCATCCCCCGAGGCCTAGCGGGGACCTACAATGAGCAGTTCTTC. It specifies CASIPRGLAGTYNEQFF.